One sample yielded the 26 T cell receptor beta chains listed below, sequenced in a study of blood T cells in healthy people across ages. Primed by a sample-barcoded 5' primer and a J-beta primer mix, a second PCR proceeded for 7 to 11 cycles. MiXCR, run by TCRdb on the 5' RACE reads, gives a single entry per CDR3 protein. The sample has 1,500,000 or so distinct CDR3 sequences, about 45% seen once. Sequencing was carried out using blood. The receptors originated from a woman under 30 in good health.

The chain is built from TRBV2 and TRBJ1-6; D is unresolved. V was pared by 5 bases and J by 10 bases, with 18 bases between. The CDR3 spans 15 residues. Germline lookup yields CDR1 SNHLY and CDR2 FYNNEI. In nucleotides, the CDR3 is TGTGCCAGCAGTACGGACGGGATCTCCAGATCACCCCTCCACTTT. This codes for CASSTDGISRSPLHF. The full variable domain, rest sourced from reference TRBV2 and TRBJ1-6, is EPEVTQTPSHQVTQMGQEVILRCVPISNHLYFYWYRQILGQKVEFLVSFYNNEISEKSEIFDDQFSVERPDGSNFTLKIRSTKLEDSAMYFCASSTDGISRSPLHFGNGTRLTVT.

V is TRBV3-1 and J is TRBJ1-2, with a weak D call TRBD1 (5 bases). The CDR3 contains 12 residues. The germline V gene has CDR1 LGHDT and CDR2 YNNKEL (reference sequence). Trimming stripped 7 bases from V and 12 bases from J, with 18 bases between. CDR3 DNA: TGTGCCAGCAACCAGGATCCAGGGACCCACACCTTC. Protein product: CASNQDPGTHTF.

The V and J genes are TRBV5-1 and TRBJ1-1; D remains ambiguous. Germline lookup yields CDR1 SGHRS and CDR2 YFSETQ. There are 13 residues in the CDR3. V lost 3 bases and J 7 bases, leaving 13 bases between the germline ends. The CDR3 here is CASSYQTRLEAFF. The CDR3 nucleotides are TGCGCCAGCAGCTATCAGACAAGACTTGAAGCTTTCTTT.

The CDR3 spells CASSYSRRTEAFF. The CDR3 DNA follows: TGTGCCAGCAGTTACTCGAGAAGGACTGAAGCTTTCTTT. The rearrangement uses TRBV6-5 and TRBJ1-1; no clear D gene. CDR3 length: 13 residues. The V gene lost 0 bases and the J gene lost 5 bases, with 7 bases spanning the gap. Germline V gene sequence: CDR1 MNHEY, CDR2 SVGAGI.

This clonotype appeared many times. The CDR3 sequence: CASSPAGPYEQYF. The CDR3 region has the DNA TGTGCCAGCTCACCGGCAGGGCCCTACGAGCAGTACTTC. The chain employs TRBV18 and TRBJ2-7, with D perhaps TRBD1 (5 bases). The V end was cut by 3 bases, the J end by 2 bases, with 8 bases between. Germline lookup yields CDR1 KGHSH and CDR2 LQKENI. This CDR3 comprises 13 residues.

This clonotype was recorded many times. V gene TRBV5-6 combines with J gene TRBJ2-1; the D is unclear. This CDR3 contains 14 residues. Germline V gene sequence: CDR1 SGHDT, CDR2 YYEEEE. V lost 5 bases to trimming and J lost 1 base, with 10 bases between them. The DNA of the CDR3 is TGTGCCAGCAGTTTCGCAGGATCCTACAATGAGCAGTTCTTC. This encodes CASSFAGSYNEQFF.

The J gene is TRBJ2-7, the V gene TRBV28; D possibly corresponds to TRBD1 (6 bases). Germline V gives CDR1 MDHEN, CDR2 SYDVKM. The germline V and J ends were trimmed by 4 bases and 2 bases, with 15 bases remaining between them. The CDR3 is 15 amino acids. The CDR3 region has the DNA TGTGCCAGCAGTTCCACCGGGACAAATACCTACGAGCAGTACTTC. Translating it yields CASSSTGTNTYEQYF.

This clonotype has more than one count but fewer than ten. The chain couples TRBV13 to TRBJ2-7; TRBD1 matches at 8 bases. With 3 bases clipped from V and 7 bases from J, the junction kept 5 bases outside the gene matches. The CDR3 totals 13 residues. CDR1 is PRHDT, CDR2 FYEKMQ, per germline (reference sequence). As DNA, the CDR3 is TGTGCCAGCAGCTTGGACAGGGAGGCGGAGCAGTACTTC. Translated, it gives CASSLDREAEQYF.

This clonotype was seen ten or more times. This sequence joins TRBV7-3 and TRBJ2-7; D uncertain. The CDR3 contains 11 residues. Deletions cut 5 bases from V and 3 bases from J, with 5 bases between. Germline V gives CDR1 SGHTA, CDR2 FQGTGA. The CDR3 here is CASSHHYEQYF. CDR3 DNA: TGTGCCAGCAGCCATCACTACGAGCAGTACTTC.

On this clonotype itself: It may be a read error: a sequence one base away is much more abundant. This chain joins TRBV6-5 and TRBJ2-7; either TRBD1 or TRBD2 may supply D (5 bases each). Per the germline V gene, CDR1 is MNHEY and CDR2 is SVGAGI. Trimming shortened V by 0 bases and J by 7 bases, and 16 bases separated the two germline ends. This CDR3 region has 15 residues. CDR3 residues: CASSYSAGTYNEQYF. DNA for the CDR3: TGTGCCAGCAGTTACTCTGCCGGGACCTACAATGAGCAGTACTTC.

This clonotype has a handful of counts. The chain links TRBV10-1 to TRBJ2-1; tentative D call: TRBD2 (7 bases). V lost 0 bases to trimming and J lost 8 bases, with 17 bases between them. CDR3 length equals 16 residues. Germline assignment: CDR1 WNHNN and CDR2 SYGVQD (reference sequence). CDR3 in amino acids: CASSESGGPVWDEQFF. DNA for the CDR3: TGCGCCAGCAGTGAGTCGGGGGGGCCGGTATGGGATGAGCAGTTCTTC.

This chain connects TRBV21-1 to TRBJ1-6. TRBV21-1 is a known pseudogene. CDR3 length: 17 residues. The CDR3 region is CASSKGSGSSYNSPLHF. CDR3 nucleotide sequence: TGTGCCAGCAGCAAAGGCTCCGGGAGCTCCTATAATTCACCCCTCCACTTT.

This chain joins TRBV27 and TRBJ2-2; D gene ambiguous. V was trimmed by 6 bases and J by 4 bases, leaving 15 bases between them. CDR1 MNHEY and CDR2 SMNVEV come from the germline V gene (reference sequence). The CDR3 length is 15 residues. The CDR3 DNA follows: TGTGCCAGCAGCAACACCGGTCCTTCCACCGGGGAGCTGTTTTTT. Its protein is CASSNTGPSTGELFF.

This sequence joins TRBV4-3 and TRBJ1-2, with 7 bases fitting TRBD1. V was clipped by 4 bases and J by 8 bases; unmatched bases: 10. There are 14 residues in the CDR3. CDR1 is LGHNA and CDR2 is YSLEER in the germline V gene. CDR3 sequence reads: CASSPAVVGGGYTF. CDR3 coding DNA: TGCGCCAGCAGCCCGGCGGTGGTAGGGGGCGGCTACACCTTC.

This clonotype was found a few times. The chain joins TRBV14 to TRBJ2-3; no clear D. Trimming removed 0 bases from V and 5 bases from J, with 15 bases in between. CDR1 and CDR2 (germline): SGHDN, FVKESK. The CDR3 totals 16 residues. The CDR3 DNA is TGTGCCAGCAGCCAAGAGGCCTGGATTTCTGGAGATACGCAGTATTTT. It yields the protein CASSQEAWISGDTQYF.

The chain is built from TRBV5-6 and TRBJ2-1, with D uncertain. The V gene's germline CDR1 is SGHDT and CDR2 YYEEEE. This CDR3 has 15 amino acids. The ends were cut back, 4 bases at V and 3 bases at J, with 14 bases in the middle. In DNA, the CDR3 is TGTGCCAGCAGCCGGCCGTTTGACAACTACAATGAGCAGTTCTTC. Translation gives CASSRPFDNYNEQFF.

The chain employs TRBV4-1 and TRBJ2-1, with 7 bases aligning to TRBD1. Per the germline V gene, CDR1 is MGHRA and CDR2 is YSYEKL. The length of the CDR3 is 17 residues. Germline trimming cut 0 bases from V and 3 bases from J; bases unmatched to any gene: 8. CDR3 nucleotides: TGCGCCAGCAGCCAAGACGAGACAGGGTTGTACTACAATGAGCAGTTCTTC. Its translation is CASSQDETGLYYNEQFF.

The chain combines TRBV15 with TRBJ1-4; D unclear. This CDR3 contains 14 residues. V lost 0 bases, J lost 7 bases, and 9 bases lay in between. Germline V gene sequence: CDR1 LNHNV, CDR2 YYDKDF (reference sequence). The DNA for the CDR3 is TGTGCCACCAGCAGAGACAGGAGGAGTGAAAAACTGTTTTTT. This codes for CATSRDRRSEKLFF.

V gene TRBV6-2 or TRBV6-3 combines with J gene TRBJ2-1, with D possibly matching TRBD1 (7 bases). The CDR3 extends over 15 amino acids. V was cut by 2 bases and J by 7 bases, with 15 bases left in between. CDR1 is MNHEY and CDR2 is SVGEGT in the germline V gene. CDR3 region: CASSYPSAGGNEQFF. The CDR3, as DNA: TGTGCCAGCAGTTACCCTAGCGCAGGGGGTAATGAGCAGTTCTTC.

This chain connects TRBV9 to TRBJ1-1; D may be TRBD1 (5 bases). The germline CDR1 and CDR2 sequences are SGDLS and YYNGEE. The CDR3 loop spans 16 amino acids. Trimming stripped 0 bases from V and 5 bases from J, with 17 bases between. The CDR3 loop is CASSVGSSGVGTEAFF. The CDR3 DNA reads TGTGCCAGCAGCGTAGGTAGCTCGGGGGTTGGTACTGAAGCTTTCTTT.

This clonotype showed up just once. This chain joins TRBV11-2 and TRBJ2-1; 16 nucleotides line up with TRBD2. With the DNA end fitting TRBJ2-7 better, the J assignment may be wrong. Germline loops: CDR1 SGHAT, CDR2 FQNNGV. This CDR3 has 18 residues. The CDR3 sequence: CASRNKGTSGRAYNEQYF. The DNA for the CDR3 is TGTGCCAGCAGAAACAAGGGGACTAGCGGGAGGGCCTACAATGAGCAGTACTTC.

The chain combines TRBV6-2 or TRBV6-3 with TRBJ2-1; no firm D call. The V gene's germline CDR1 is MNHEY and CDR2 SVGEGT. This CDR3 contains 15 residues. Trimming pared 0 bases from V and 0 bases from J, leaving 6 bases between. The CDR3 DNA follows: TGTGCCAGCAGTTACTCGGTAGCCTCCTACAATGAGCAGTTCTTC. Its translation is CASSYSVASYNEQFF.

The CDR3 DNA reads TGTGCCTGGAGTCGACGACCTCGGCAGAATCAGCCCCAGCATTTT. It is translated as CAWSRRPRQNQPQHF. The rearrangement uses TRBV30 and TRBJ1-5; D is undetermined. Germline V lookup: CDR1 GTSNPN, CDR2 SVGIG (reference sequence). The CDR3 length is 15 residues. V was clipped by 2 bases and J by 4 bases, with 15 bases between them.

The chain employs TRBV7-9 and TRBJ2-1; TRBD2 agrees at 9 bases. CDR3 length equals 15 residues. The V gene's germline CDR1 is SEHNR and CDR2 FQNEAQ (reference sequence). The V segment lost 5 bases and the J segment 6 bases; nucleotides outside the gene matches: 8. The CDR3 region has the DNA TGTGCCAGCAGCCCCCGGACTAGCGTGATCAATGAGCAGTTCTTC. Translating it yields CASSPRTSVINEQFF.

The chain carries TRBV12-3 or TRBV12-4 and TRBJ2-3; tentatively, D is TRBD1 or TRBD2 (5 bases each). The CDR3 consists of 16 residues. V lost 3 bases and J 1 base, leaving 14 bases between the germline ends. The CDR3 sequence is CASSLGVVGRTDTQYF. The CDR3 coding sequence is TGTGCCAGCAGTTTGGGGGTAGTGGGGCGCACAGATACGCAGTATTTT.

This clonotype was counted many times. The V gene is TRBV12-3 or TRBV12-4, the J gene TRBJ2-7; D is perhaps TRBD1 (5 bases). The CDR3 spans 14 residues. Trimming stripped 5 bases from V and 0 bases from J, with 11 bases between. The CDR3 DNA reads as TGTGCCAGCAGTGGAGCAGGGTCCTCCTACGAGCAGTACTTC. It yields the protein CASSGAGSSYEQYF.